This TCR beta chain originates from a study of blood T cell repertoires in COVID-19. In this sample, this clone turned up a few times. Original data processing: It was from reference gene primer amplification that nucleated cell counts were estimated. Some clones are missing from TCRdb's copy, which holds only in-frame ones; the method was immunoSEQ multiplex PCR. Clone size and V and J calls were adopted from that table, with D and trimming inferred from the DNA. The repertoire holds 200,000 to 250,000 clones, with about nine tenths as singletons. The TCR originated in a man between 50 and 59 years old with acute or convalescent COVID-19. Input material: peripheral blood.

CDR3 sequence reads: CASAPSVASGGSGNEQFF. In nucleotides, the CDR3 is TGTGCTAGTGCCCCCTCAGTGGCTAGCGGGGGGTCGGGCAATGAGCAGTTCTTC. The gene calls are TRBV12-5 and TRBJ2-1, with 11 bases identical to TRBD2. The CDR3 totals 18 residues. J gave up 6 bases and V 7 bases, and 17 bases lay outside the gene matches. Germline CDR1 and CDR2: LGHNT and FRNRAP.